This T cell receptor (beta chain) was captured in a study of cytomegalovirus exposure and HLA in healthy donors. Overall study: In a previous analysis, about 100 million unique TCR beta sequences were found from about 179 million T cells. The Caucasian-associated ancestry cluster held roughly 81% of over 350 genotyped donors. Study conclusions and caveats: Associated with cytomegalovirus, according to the listing, were about 160 TCR beta chains. In a later analysis, TCR beta V- and J-gene trimming showed a link to a missense DCLRE1C variant.

PCR amplification relied on 60 Vbeta primers (plus 13 Jbeta primers). The data were produced by immunoSEQ multiplex PCR, yet TCRdb's version contains in-frame clones alone and is incomplete. Among approximately 150,000 clones listed, about 88% were seen once. Germline-derived CDR1 and CDR2 are SGHTA and FQGNSA. This CDR3 spans 14 amino acids. The germline V and J ends were trimmed by 4 bases and 4 bases, with 12 bases remaining between them. About this clone itself: As yet, its antigen is unknown.

The sequence came from a man aged 25 to 40 in good health and CMV-seropositive. Sequencing was carried out using PBMCs. The J gene is TRBJ2-3, the V gene TRBV7-2, with D unclear. The CDR3 nucleotides are TGTGCCAGCAGCTGGAAGGAGAAGGCAGATACGCAGTATTTT. This codes for CASSWKEKADTQYF.